This passage covers 8 T cell receptor beta chains from one sample sequenced in a study of OX40 agonist ivuxolimab in advanced cancers. Profiled with immunoSEQ multiplex PCR; TCRdb holds only in-frame clones, not every one. This sample has about 19,000 clones, with approximately 79% found just once. The material sequenced was CD4+ or CD8+ T cells sorted from blood, taken in a trial of the OX40 agonist ivuxolimab. The receptors originated from an adult with an advanced solid tumor such as melanoma, head and neck, liver or kidney cancer.

The chain has TRBV13 and TRBJ1-6, with D tentatively TRBD1 (5 bases). Trimming left V 0 bases short and J 3 bases short, with 9 bases between. The germline V gene encodes CDR1 PRHDT and CDR2 FYEKMQ (reference sequence). CDR3 length: 16 residues. The CDR3 protein is CASSLGMGDYNSPLHF. CDR3 sequence (DNA): TGTGCCAGCAGCTTAGGCATGGGGGACTATAATTCACCCCTCCACTTT.

The chain carries TRBV14 and TRBJ2-1, with D perhaps given as TRBD1 or TRBD2 (5 bases each). The germline V and J ends were trimmed by 4 bases and 10 bases, with 11 bases remaining between them. The germline CDR1 and CDR2 sequences are SGHDN and FVKESK. CDR3 size: 12 residues. CDR3 bases: TGTGCCAGCAGCCCAACCTGGGGGGAGCAGTTCTTC. Protein sequence: CASSPTWGEQFF. Looking up the rest from reference TRBV14 and TRBJ2-1 gives the full variable domain: EAGVTQFPSHSVIEKGQTVTLRCDPISGHDNLYWYRRVMGKEIKFLLHFVKESKQDESGMPNNRFLAERTGGTYSTLKVQPAELEDSGVYFCASSPTWGEQFFGPGTRLTVL.

As concerns this clone: The same CDR3 can be traced to other DNA sequences in this sample. This chain uses TRBV29-1 with TRBJ1-1; TRBD1 agrees at 7 bases. Per the germline V gene, CDR1 is SQVTM and CDR2 is ANQGSEA. The CDR3 spans 12 residues. CDR3 region: CGCGPGGTEAFF. For the CDR3, the DNA is TGCGGTTGCGGGCCAGGGGGCACTGAAGCTTTCTTT.

V usage is TRBV9 and J usage is TRBJ1-1, with D possibly matching TRBD1 (5 bases). The ends were cut back, 0 bases at V and 1 base at J, with 10 bases in the middle. Germline V CDR1 and CDR2: SGDLS, YYNGEE. The CDR3 length is 15 residues. CDR3 loop: CASSVVGHENTEAFF. As DNA, the CDR3 is TGTGCCAGCAGCGTAGTCGGACATGAGAACACTGAAGCTTTCTTT.

The CDR3 loop reads CASSFFGGVTDTQYF. For the CDR3, the DNA is TGTGCCAGCAGCTTTTTCGGGGGTGTCACAGATACGCAGTATTTT. The genes are TRBV5-4 and TRBJ2-3, with a tentative D call TRBD2 (6 bases). This CDR3 has 15 amino acids. The V gene's germline CDR1 is SGHNT and CDR2 YYREEE (reference sequence). The V gene lost 2 bases and the J gene lost 2 bases, with 12 bases spanning the gap. Supplemented by reference TRBV5-4 and TRBJ2-3, the full variable domain reads ETGVTQSPTHLIKTRGQQVTLRCSSQSGHNTVSWYQQALGQGPQFIFQYYREEENGRGNFPPRFSGLQFPNYSSELNVNALELDDSALYLCASSFFGGVTDTQYFGPGTRLTVL.

The sample holds a few counts of this clone. The V and J genes are TRBV2 and TRBJ2-7; 7 bases map to TRBD1. The germline CDR1 and CDR2 sequences are SNHLY and FYNNEI. Unmatched junction bases numbered 4, after V lost 7 bases and J lost 4 bases. The CDR3 spans 12 residues. The CDR3 DNA reads TGTGCCAGCAAGACAGGGTTGTACGAGCAGTACTTC. Translating it yields CASKTGLYEQYF.

The chain joins TRBV7-3 to TRBJ2-2; maybe TRBD2 (6 bases). Germline CDR1 reads SGHTA; CDR2 reads FQGTGA. Trimming left V 5 bases short and J 3 bases short, with 13 bases between. CDR3 length: 15 residues. In nucleotides, the CDR3 is TGTGCCAGCAGCCTCCTGGGGGGATACACCGGGGAGCTGTTTTTT. It codes for CASSLLGGYTGELFF.

This chain links TRBV28 with TRBJ2-4, with unresolved D. The CDR3 covers 12 residues. Germline V gene sequence: CDR1 MDHEN, CDR2 SYDVKM. V dropped 6 bases and J dropped 6 bases, with 9 bases sitting between them. CDR3 DNA sequence: TGTGCCAGCAGCCTAGGCCCAAACATTCAGTACTTC. This sequence encodes CASSLGPNIQYF. The whole variable domain, remainder taken from reference TRBV28 and TRBJ2-4, is DVKVTQSSRYLVKRTGEKVFLECVQDMDHENMFWYRQDPGLGLRLIYFSYDVKMKEKGDIPEGYSVSREKKERFSLILESASTNQTSMYLCASSLGPNIQYFGAGTRLSVL.